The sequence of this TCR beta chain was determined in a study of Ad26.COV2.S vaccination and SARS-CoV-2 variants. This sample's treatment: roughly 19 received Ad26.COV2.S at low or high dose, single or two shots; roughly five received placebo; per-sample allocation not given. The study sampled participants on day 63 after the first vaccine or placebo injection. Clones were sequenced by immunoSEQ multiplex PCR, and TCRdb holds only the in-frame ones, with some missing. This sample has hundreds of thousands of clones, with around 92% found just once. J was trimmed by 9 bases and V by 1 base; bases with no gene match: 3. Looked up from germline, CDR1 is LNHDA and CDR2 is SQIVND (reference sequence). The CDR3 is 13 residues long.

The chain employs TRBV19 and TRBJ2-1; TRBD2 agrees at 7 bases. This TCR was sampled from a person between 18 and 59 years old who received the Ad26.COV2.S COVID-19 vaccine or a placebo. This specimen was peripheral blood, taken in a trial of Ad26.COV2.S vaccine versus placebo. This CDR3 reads CASSIGTSSEQFF. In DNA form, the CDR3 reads TGTGCCAGTAGTATAGGGACTAGTAGTGAGCAGTTCTTC.